This TCR beta chain was obtained from a study of beta chain features in type 1 diabetes. The authors reverse transcribed all of the isolated RNA, so sequencing captured expressed TCRB transcripts. The protocol was immunoSEQ multiplex PCR, while the TCRdb copy is restricted to in-frame clones and leaves out a portion. The sample has about 160,000 clones, 6.5% to 10% seen once; the top ten hold 0.45% to 0.6%. Worth noting for this clone: Its antigen is currently unknown.

General observations from the study: Type 1 diabetes patients had moderately but significantly shorter TCRB CDR3s in all four CD4+ subsets. HLA influence on TCRB rearrangement stayed unresolved here. Since sequencing was performed on cDNA, cells with high TCR expression could be over-represented.

The germline CDR1 and CDR2 sequences are SGHAT and FQNNGV. V lost 5 bases, J lost 0 bases, and 6 bases stayed unmatched. The CDR3 runs 15 residues. The chain has TRBV11-2 and TRBJ2-7; 8 bases match TRBD2. The sequence derives from a woman between 18 and 29 years old with type 1 diabetes. The specimen sequenced was central memory CD4+ T cells from blood. The CDR3 nucleotides read TGTGCCAGCAGCCGGATAGCGGGGAGCTCCTACGAGCAGTACTTC. Amino acid sequence: CASSRIAGSSYEQYF.